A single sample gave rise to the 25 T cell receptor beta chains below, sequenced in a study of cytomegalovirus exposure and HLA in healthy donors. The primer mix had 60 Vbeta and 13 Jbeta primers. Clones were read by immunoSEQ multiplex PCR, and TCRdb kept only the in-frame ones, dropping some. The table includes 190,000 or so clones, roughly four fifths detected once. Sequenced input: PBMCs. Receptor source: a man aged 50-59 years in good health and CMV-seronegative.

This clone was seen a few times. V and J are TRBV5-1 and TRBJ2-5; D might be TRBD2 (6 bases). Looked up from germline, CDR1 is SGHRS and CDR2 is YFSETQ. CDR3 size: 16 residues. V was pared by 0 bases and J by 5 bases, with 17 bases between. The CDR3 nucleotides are TGCGCCAGCAGCTTGGGAGAGCGGGCCAGGGAGGAGACCCAGTACTTC. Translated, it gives CASSLGERAREETQYF.

The CDR3 loop reads CASTWREITDTQYF. The CDR3 DNA is TGTGCTAGTACATGGAGGGAAATCACAGATACGCAGTATTTT. This rearrangement joins TRBV12-5 to TRBJ2-3, with D tentatively TRBD2 (6 bases). V was clipped by 8 bases and J by 2 bases, with 14 bases between them. The CDR3 is made up of 14 amino acids. Germline values: CDR1 LGHNT, CDR2 FRNRAP.

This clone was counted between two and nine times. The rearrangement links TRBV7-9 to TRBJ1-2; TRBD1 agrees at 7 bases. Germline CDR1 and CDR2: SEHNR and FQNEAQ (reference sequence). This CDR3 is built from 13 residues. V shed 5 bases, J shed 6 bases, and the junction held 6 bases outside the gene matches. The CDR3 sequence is CASSLDRRDGYTF. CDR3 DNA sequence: TGTGCCAGCAGCCTGGACAGGAGGGATGGCTACACCTTC. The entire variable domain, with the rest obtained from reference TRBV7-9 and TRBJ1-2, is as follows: DTGVSQNPRHKITKRGQNVTFRCDPISEHNRLYWYRQTLGQGPEFLTYFQNEAQLEKSRLLSDRFSAERPKGSFSTLEIQRTEQGDSAMYLCASSLDRRDGYTFGSGTRLTVV.

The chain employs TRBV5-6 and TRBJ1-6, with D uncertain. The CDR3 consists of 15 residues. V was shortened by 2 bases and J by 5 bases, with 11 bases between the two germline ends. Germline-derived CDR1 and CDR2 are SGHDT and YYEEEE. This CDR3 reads CASSFSTSNNSPLHF. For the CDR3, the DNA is TGTGCCAGCAGCTTTAGTACTTCGAATAATTCACCCCTCCACTTT.

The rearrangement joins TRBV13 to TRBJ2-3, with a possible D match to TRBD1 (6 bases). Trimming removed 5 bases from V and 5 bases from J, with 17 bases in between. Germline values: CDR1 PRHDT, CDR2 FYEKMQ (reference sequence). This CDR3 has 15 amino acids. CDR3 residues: CASSESGRGIDTQYF. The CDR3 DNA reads TGTGCCAGCAGCGAATCGGGAAGGGGGATAGATACGCAGTATTTT.

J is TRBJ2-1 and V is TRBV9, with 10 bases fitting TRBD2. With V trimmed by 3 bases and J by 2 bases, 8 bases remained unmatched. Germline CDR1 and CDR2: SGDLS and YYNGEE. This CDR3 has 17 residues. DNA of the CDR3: TGTGCCAGCAGCGATGAGAGGCTAGCGGGAGCCTACAATGAGCAGTTCTTC. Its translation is CASSDERLAGAYNEQFF.

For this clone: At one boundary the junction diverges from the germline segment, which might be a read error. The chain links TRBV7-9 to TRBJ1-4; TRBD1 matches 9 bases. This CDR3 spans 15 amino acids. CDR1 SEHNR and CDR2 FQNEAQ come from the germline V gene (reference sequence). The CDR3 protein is CSSSWGQGRSEKLFF. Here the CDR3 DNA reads TGTTCCAGCAGCTGGGGACAGGGCCGAAGCGAAAAACTGTTTTTT.

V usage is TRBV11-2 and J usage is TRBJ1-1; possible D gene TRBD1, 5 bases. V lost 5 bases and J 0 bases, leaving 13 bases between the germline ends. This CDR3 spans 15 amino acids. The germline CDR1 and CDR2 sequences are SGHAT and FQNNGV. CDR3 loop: CASSAGGRMNTEAFF. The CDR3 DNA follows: TGTGCCAGCAGCGCGGGGGGACGGATGAACACTGAAGCTTTCTTT.

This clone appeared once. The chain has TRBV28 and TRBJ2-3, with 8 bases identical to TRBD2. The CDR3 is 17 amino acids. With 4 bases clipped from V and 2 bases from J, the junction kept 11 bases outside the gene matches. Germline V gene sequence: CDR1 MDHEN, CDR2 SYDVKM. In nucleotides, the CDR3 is TGTGCCAGCAGTTCCAAACTACTAGCGGCTTTCACAGATACGCAGTATTTT. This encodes CASSSKLLAAFTDTQYF.

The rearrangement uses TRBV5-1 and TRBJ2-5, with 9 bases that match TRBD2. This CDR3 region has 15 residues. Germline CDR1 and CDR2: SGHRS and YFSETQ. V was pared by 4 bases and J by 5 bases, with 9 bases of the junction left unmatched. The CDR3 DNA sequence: TGCGCCAGCAGCAAAAATAGCGGGAGCGGGGAGACCCAGTACTTC. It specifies CASSKNSGSGETQYF.

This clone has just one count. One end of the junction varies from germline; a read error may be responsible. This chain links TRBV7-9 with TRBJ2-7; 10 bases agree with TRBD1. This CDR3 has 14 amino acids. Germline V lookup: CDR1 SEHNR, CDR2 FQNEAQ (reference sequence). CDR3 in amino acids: CSSSPRQGAYEQYF. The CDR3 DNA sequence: TGTTCCAGCAGCCCCCGACAGGGGGCGTACGAGCAGTACTTC. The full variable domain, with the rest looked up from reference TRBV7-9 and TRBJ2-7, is DTGVSQNPRHKITKRGQNVTFRCDPISEHNRLYWYRQTLGQGPEFLTYFQNEAQLEKSRLLSDRFSAERPKGSFSTLEIQRTEQGDSAMYLCSSSPRQGAYEQYFGPGTRLTVT.

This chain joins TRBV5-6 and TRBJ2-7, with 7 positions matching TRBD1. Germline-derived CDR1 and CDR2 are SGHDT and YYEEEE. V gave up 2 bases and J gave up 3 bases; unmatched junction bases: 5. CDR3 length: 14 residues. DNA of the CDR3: TGTGCCAGCAGCTTAGGGACAGAAATCTACGAGCAGTACTTC. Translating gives CASSLGTEIYEQYF. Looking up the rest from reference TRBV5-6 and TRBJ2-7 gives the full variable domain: DAGVTQSPTHLIKTRGQQVTLRCSPKSGHDTVSWYQQALGQGPQFIFQYYEEEERQRGNFPDRFSGHQFPNYSSELNVNALLLGDSALYLCASSLGTEIYEQYFGPGTRLTVT.

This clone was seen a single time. This CDR3 reads CASSLTRYNEQFF. CDR3 DNA sequence: TGTGCCAGCAGCCTGACTAGGTACAATGAGCAGTTCTTC. This chain links TRBV27 with TRBJ2-1; tentatively, D is TRBD2 (6 bases). The CDR3 runs to 13 residues. Trimming left V 6 bases short and J 4 bases short, with 10 bases between. The germline CDR1 and CDR2 sequences are MNHEY and SMNVEV (reference sequence).

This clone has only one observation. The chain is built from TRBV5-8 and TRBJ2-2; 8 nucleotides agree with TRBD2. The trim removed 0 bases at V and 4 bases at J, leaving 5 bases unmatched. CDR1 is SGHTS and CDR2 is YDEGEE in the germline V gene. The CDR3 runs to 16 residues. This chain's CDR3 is CASSLAASGLTGELFF. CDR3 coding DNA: TGTGCCAGCAGCTTGGCGGCTAGCGGGCTCACCGGGGAGCTGTTTTTT.

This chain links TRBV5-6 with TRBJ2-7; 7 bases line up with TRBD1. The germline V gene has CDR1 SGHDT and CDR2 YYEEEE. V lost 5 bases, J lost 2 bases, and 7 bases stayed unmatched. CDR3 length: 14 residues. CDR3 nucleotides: TGTGCCAGCAGGAGACAGGGTCCAACCTACGAGCAGTACTTC. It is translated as CASRRQGPTYEQYF.

CDR3 sequence (DNA): TGTGCCAGCAGATCCCCGGGACAGGGGTTCAAGGATACGCAGTATTTT. Translated, it gives CASRSPGQGFKDTQYF. The V gene is TRBV11-1, the J gene TRBJ2-3, with 10 bases that match TRBD1. V trimming: 6 bases; J trimming: 6 bases; junction bases outside the gene matches: 12. The CDR3 has 16 residues. Germline assignment: CDR1 SGHAT and CDR2 FQDESV (reference sequence).

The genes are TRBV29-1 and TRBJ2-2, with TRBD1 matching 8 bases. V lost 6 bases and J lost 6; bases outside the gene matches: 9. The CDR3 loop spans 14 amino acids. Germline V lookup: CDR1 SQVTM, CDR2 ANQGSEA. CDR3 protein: CSVRQGFIAGELFF. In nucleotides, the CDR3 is TGCAGCGTACGACAGGGGTTTATCGCCGGGGAGCTGTTTTTT.

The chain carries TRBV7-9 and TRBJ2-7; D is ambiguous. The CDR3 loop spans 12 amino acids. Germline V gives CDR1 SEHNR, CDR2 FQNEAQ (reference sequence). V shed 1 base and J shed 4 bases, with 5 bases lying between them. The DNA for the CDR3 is TGTGCCAGCAGCTTAGTTAGTTACGAGCAGTACTTC. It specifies CASSLVSYEQYF.

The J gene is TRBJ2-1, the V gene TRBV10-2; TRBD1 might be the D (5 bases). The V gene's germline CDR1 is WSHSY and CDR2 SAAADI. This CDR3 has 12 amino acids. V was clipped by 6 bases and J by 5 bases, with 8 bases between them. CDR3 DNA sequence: TGCGCCAGCAGCAGGGCGGACAATGAGCAGTTCTTC. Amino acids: CASSRADNEQFF.

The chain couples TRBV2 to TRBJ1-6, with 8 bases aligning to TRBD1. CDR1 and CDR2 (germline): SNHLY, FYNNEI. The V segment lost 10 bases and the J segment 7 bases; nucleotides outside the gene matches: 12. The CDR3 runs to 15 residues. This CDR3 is CANSGQGISNSPLHF. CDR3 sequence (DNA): TGTGCCAATAGTGGACAGGGAATTTCAAATTCACCCCTCCACTTT.

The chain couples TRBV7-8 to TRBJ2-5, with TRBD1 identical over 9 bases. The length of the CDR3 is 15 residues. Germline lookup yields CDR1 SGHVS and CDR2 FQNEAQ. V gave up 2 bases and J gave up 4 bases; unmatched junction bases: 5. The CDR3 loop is CASSLLDRGRETQYF. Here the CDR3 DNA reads TGTGCCAGCAGCTTACTCGACAGGGGGAGAGAGACCCAGTACTTC.

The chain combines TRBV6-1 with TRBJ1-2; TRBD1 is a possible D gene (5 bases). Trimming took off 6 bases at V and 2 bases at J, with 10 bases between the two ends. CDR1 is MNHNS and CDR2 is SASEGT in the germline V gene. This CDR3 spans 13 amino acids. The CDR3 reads CASSLTENYGYTF. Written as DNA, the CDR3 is TGTGCCAGCAGCCTGACAGAGAACTATGGCTACACCTTC.

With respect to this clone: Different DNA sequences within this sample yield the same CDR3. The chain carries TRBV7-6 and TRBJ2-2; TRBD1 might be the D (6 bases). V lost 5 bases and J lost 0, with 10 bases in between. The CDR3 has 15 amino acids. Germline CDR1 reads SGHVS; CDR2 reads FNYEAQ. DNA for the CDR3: TGTGCCAGCAGCCCCGGGACAACGAACACCGGGGAGCTGTTTTTT. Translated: CASSPGTTNTGELFF.

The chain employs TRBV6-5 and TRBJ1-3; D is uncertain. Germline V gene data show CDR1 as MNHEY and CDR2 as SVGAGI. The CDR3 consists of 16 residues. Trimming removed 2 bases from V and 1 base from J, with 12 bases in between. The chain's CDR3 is CASSYEISSSGNTIYF. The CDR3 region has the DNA TGTGCCAGCAGTTACGAGATTTCCTCATCTGGAAACACCATATATTTT.

The CDR3 reads CASSPQGQNTGELFF. The CDR3 DNA reads TGTGCCAGCTCACCCCAGGGACAGAACACCGGGGAGCTGTTTTTT. V and J are TRBV18 and TRBJ2-2, with a weak D call TRBD1 (6 bases). Trimming took 3 bases from V and 1 from J, leaving 9 bases between them. This CDR3 spans 15 amino acids. CDR1 and CDR2 (germline): KGHSH, LQKENI.